The rows below give T cell receptor beta chains drawn from one sample of a study of siplizumab effects on memory and regulatory T cells. This table comes from immunoSEQ multiplex PCR, and its TCRdb copy is limited to in-frame clones, with some not included. Of more than 85,000 clones listed, 94% were seen once; the top ten hold roughly 0.61%. The sequencing input was Tregs sorted from blood. The receptors stem from a human donor in good health. CDR3s include the opening cysteine and the closing phenylalanine or tryptophan. D genes are given only for firm matches. For some rows the clone size is stated as once, few or many, or as a class when expanded; others skip it.

V gene,D gene,clone size,J gene,CDR3 DNA,CDR3 protein
TRBV21-1,.,once,TRBJ2-5,TGTGCCAGCAGCAAAGGAACGACGGCGATGAATCAAGAGACCCAGTACTTC,CASSKGTTAMNQETQYF
TRBV11-2,.,.,TRBJ2-5,TGTGCCAGCAGCTTAATCTCTCGGTTGCAGCCTAAAGAGACCCAGTACTTC,CASSLISRLQPKETQYF
TRBV28,.,.,TRBJ1-2,TGTGCCAGCAGTTTTGAATTTATCGGCTCTAACTATGGCTACACCTTC,CASSFEFIGSNYGYTF
TRBV4-2,TRBD2,once,TRBJ2-6,TGTGCCAGCCAGGACATAGCGGGAGGTAACTCTGGGGCCAACGTCCTGACTTTC,CASQDIAGGNSGANVLTF
TRBV11-3,.,.,TRBJ1-1,TGTGCCAGCAGCTTAGACGGAACCTCCACTGAAGCTTTCTTT,CASSLDGTSTEAFF
TRBV29-1,TRBD1,.,TRBJ1-1,TGCAGCGTTGACGGTCAAGACAGGGGGAGAACTGAAGCTTTCTTT,CSVDGQDRGRTEAFF
TRBV6-5,.,.,TRBJ1-5,TGTGCCAGCACCCCGCCAGGGAAAGGCAATCAGCCCCAGCATTTT,CASTPPGKGNQPQHF
TRBV10-3,TRBD2,once,TRBJ2-2,TGTGCCATCCTAGCGGGAGTGCCCGGGGAGCTGTTTTTT,CAILAGVPGELFF
TRBV30,.,few,TRBJ2-2,TGTGCCTGGAGGACGGCGGGACTGGGCGCCGGGGAGCTGTTTTTT,CAWRTAGLGAGELFF
TRBV5-1,.,.,TRBJ1-1,TGCGCCAGCAGCTATAACATGGGGGCTGAAGCTTTCTTT,CASSYNMGAEAFF
TRBV7-8,.,.,TRBJ2-7,TGTGCCAGCAGCTTAGCGGAGACGTCTCCTGAGCAGTACTTC,CASSLAETSPEQYF
TRBV30,TRBD1,.,TRBJ2-6,TGTGCCTGGAGGGGACAGGGCCGCTCTGGGGCCAACGTCCTGACTTTC,CAWRGQGRSGANVLTF
TRBV6-1,.,few,TRBJ1-1,TGTGCCAGCAGTGCGGGGATGAACACTGAAGCTTTCTTT,CASSAGMNTEAFF
TRBV19,.,.,TRBJ2-1,TGTGCCAGTAGTAGTACAGGGCGGGCGTTCAATGAGCAGTTCTTC,CASSSTGRAFNEQFF
TRBV28,TRBD2,.,TRBJ2-3,TGTGCCACCAGCGACCCGCGACTAGCGCGCACAGATACGCAGTATTTT,CATSDPRLARTDTQYF
TRBV4-1,.,.,TRBJ1-2,TGCGCCAGCAGCCAAGTGCCATGGGACAACTATGGCTACACCTTC,CASSQVPWDNYGYTF
TRBV6-6,TRBD1,.,TRBJ1-5,TGTGCCAGCAGCCATAGACAGGGTAAAGAGTGGAAGCCCCAGCATTTT,CASSHRQGKEWKPQHF
TRBV7-3,.,once,TRBJ2-1,TGTGCCAGCAGCATTTCGGGCCTTATGGATGAGCAGTTCTTC,CASSISGLMDEQFF
TRBV5-1,TRBD2,.,TRBJ2-7,TGCGCCAGCAGCGGGAGCGGGAGCCCCTACGAGCAGTACTTC,CASSGSGSPYEQYF
TRBV29-1,TRBD1,.,TRBJ2-1,TGCAGCCATTCAGGGGGACAGGGTTACAATGAGCAGTTCTTC,CSHSGGQGYNEQFF
TRBV7-8,.,.,TRBJ2-2,TGTGCCAGCAGCCTTAGCTTAGCTTGGGGCGCCGGGGAGCTGTTTTTT,CASSLSLAWGAGELFF
TRBV5-4,.,once,TRBJ2-2,TGTGCCAGCAGCTTGGAAGGACAGTCCGGGGAGCTGTTTTTT,CASSLEGQSGELFF
TRBV5-1,.,.,TRBJ1-1,TGCGCCAGCAGCTCCATTACCCGCTCCACTGAAGCTTTCTTT,CASSSITRSTEAFF
TRBV4-1,.,.,TRBJ2-5,TGCGCCAGCAGCCAAGTCGAGCAAGAGACCCAGTACTTC,CASSQVEQETQYF
TRBV5-1,.,.,TRBJ2-3,TGCGCCAGCAGCTCTCAAGGAGATACGCAGTATTTT,CASSSQGDTQYF
TRBV18,.,few,TRBJ1-5,TGTGCCAGCTCACCAAGGGGAGGGCCGAGGGTGCAGCCCCAGCATTTT,CASSPRGGPRVQPQHF
TRBV6-1,TRBD1,.,TRBJ1-2,TGTGCCAGCATCGGACAGGGAACGTATGGCTACACCTTC,CASIGQGTYGYTF
TRBV7-8,.,.,TRBJ2-7,TGTGCCAGCAGCTCGTTGGGTGCCGCCGGGGGCTACGAGCAGTACTTC,CASSSLGAAGGYEQYF
TRBV30,TRBD2,once,TRBJ2-3,TGTGCCTGGAGTCACGGGCTAGCGGACACAGATACGCAGTATTTT,CAWSHGLADTDTQYF
TRBV11-3,TRBD2,.,TRBJ2-7,TGTGCCAGCAGCTTAGCTAGCGGGCCCTACGAGCAGTACTTC,CASSLASGPYEQYF
TRBV28,.,.,TRBJ1-1,TGTGCCAGCAGAGTGGGGCGGGAATACACTGAAGCTTTCTTT,CASRVGREYTEAFF
TRBV11-2,.,.,TRBJ2-3,TGTGCCAGCAGCTTTACGGGAGATACGCAGTATTTT,CASSFTGDTQYF
TRBV11-2,TRBD2,.,TRBJ2-3,TGTGCCAGCAGCGCTACTAGCGGGAGGAGGGGCACAGATACGCAGTATTTT,CASSATSGRRGTDTQYF
TRBV28,.,.,TRBJ2-4,TGTGCCAGCAGGCGACCGTTAGCCAAAAACATTCAGTACTTC,CASRRPLAKNIQYF
TRBV6-5,.,.,TRBJ2-4,TGTGCCAGCAGTTACTCCACAGCGCTAGCCAAAAACATTCAGTACTTC,CASSYSTALAKNIQYF
TRBV19,TRBD1,once,TRBJ1-5,TGTGCCAGTAGTAACCGGACAGGGTGGGAGCCCCAGCATTTT,CASSNRTGWEPQHF
TRBV10-3,TRBD2,.,TRBJ2-1,TGTGCCACGCAGACGACTAGCGGGTACAATGAGCAGTTCTTC,CATQTTSGYNEQFF
TRBV7-8,.,.,TRBJ1-1,TGTGCCAGCAGCTTAAGAACTGAAGCTTTCTTT,CASSLRTEAFF
TRBV29-1,.,.,TRBJ2-3,TGCAGCGTTGAACTTTCCCGGAAAGGCACAGATACGCAGTATTTT,CSVELSRKGTDTQYF
TRBV7-9,.,.,TRBJ2-2,TGTGCCAGCAGCTTAAGAATCTACACCGGGGAGCTGTTTTTT,CASSLRIYTGELFF
TRBV7-6,.,.,TRBJ2-1,TGTGCCAGCAGCGCCCAAACGGGGCCGGGTGAGCAGTTCTTC,CASSAQTGPGEQFF
TRBV18,.,.,TRBJ2-1,TGTGCCAGCTCACTGGAAAGACAGTCCCTAAAGTACAATGAGCAGTTCTTC,CASSLERQSLKYNEQFF
TRBV29-1,TRBD2,once,TRBJ2-7,TGCAGCGTGACCCGGGGGGGGCCCTACGAGCAGTACTTC,CSVTRGGPYEQYF
TRBV6-1,TRBD1,.,TRBJ2-5,TGTGCCAGCAGACTTGGACAGGGGCGCCGGGAGACCCAGTACTTC,CASRLGQGRRETQYF
TRBV14,.,.,TRBJ2-7,TGTGCCAGCAGCCAAGATTACGGCCACTACGAGCAGTACTTC,CASSQDYGHYEQYF
TRBV7-9,.,.,TRBJ1-1,TGTGCCAGCAGCCACCTTGGCAGGGTTTTAACTGAAGCTTTCTTT,CASSHLGRVLTEAFF
TRBV27,TRBD2,.,TRBJ2-5,TGTGCCAGCAGTCCATGGACTAGCGGGGACCTCCAAGAGACCCAGTACTTC,CASSPWTSGDLQETQYF
TRBV19,TRBD2,.,TRBJ2-3,TGTGCCAGTAGTATTCGAGGGGCGGGAGGCGGTACGCAGTATTTT,CASSIRGAGGGTQYF
TRBV6-5,.,.,TRBJ1-5,TGTGCCAGCAGTTCCGCCGGACAAGTCAATCAGCCCCAGCATTTT,CASSSAGQVNQPQHF
TRBV7-6,.,.,TRBJ2-7,TGTGCCAGCAGCCGCCGGGACAACTACGAGCAGTACTTC,CASSRRDNYEQYF
TRBV6-1,.,.,TRBJ2-1,TGTGCCAGCAGTGAATTGGAGGGGACCCCCTACAATGAGCAGTTCTTC,CASSELEGTPYNEQFF
TRBV19,TRBD2,.,TRBJ2-3,TGTGCCAGTAGTAAAACTCGGATGCTAGCGGGGTACACAGATACGCAGTATTTT,CASSKTRMLAGYTDTQYF
TRBV7-2,.,once,TRBJ2-7,TGTGCCAGCAGCTTAGGAGACTACGAGCAGTACTTC,CASSLGDYEQYF
TRBV5-4,TRBD2,once,TRBJ2-2,TGTGCCAGCAGCAATCAGTCACCGGGAGGGCTGTTTTTT,CASSNQSPGGLFF